The 22 T cell receptor beta chains below were found in one sample sequenced in a study of blood T cell repertoires in COVID-19. Here immunoSEQ multiplex PCR was the method, and the copy in TCRdb shows in-frame clones only, minus some. Among some 260,000 clones listed, about nine tenths were seen once. The sample consisted of PBMCs or T cells enriched from blood (not recorded which). The receptors were gathered from a man aged 35 to 55 who had recovered from COVID-19.

The chain employs TRBV14 and TRBJ2-3; D might be TRBD1 (6 bases). Per the germline V gene, CDR1 is SGHDN and CDR2 is FVKESK. This CDR3 has 15 amino acids. V was pared by 0 bases and J by 2 bases, with 9 bases between. CDR3 nucleotide sequence: TGTGCCAGCAGCCAAGAGGGACACTACACAGATACGCAGTATTTT. This gives the protein CASSQEGHYTDTQYF. Full variable domain (remainder filled in from reference TRBV14 and TRBJ2-3): EAGVTQFPSHSVIEKGQTVTLRCDPISGHDNLYWYRRVMGKEIKFLLHFVKESKQDESGMPNNRFLAERTGGTYSTLKVQPAELEDSGVYFCASSQEGHYTDTQYFGPGTRLTVL.

V is TRBV28 and J is TRBJ1-6; a possible D gene is TRBD1 (6 bases). The V and J ends lost 4 bases and 10 bases respectively, with 11 bases between them. The CDR3 length is 13 residues. Germline V CDR1 and CDR2: MDHEN, SYDVKM. The CDR3 loop is CASSWAGASPLHF. The DNA for the CDR3 is TGTGCCAGCAGTTGGGCAGGGGCCTCACCCCTCCACTTT.

The chain couples TRBV4-1 to TRBJ1-6, with no clear D. Deletions cut 0 bases from V and 9 bases from J, with 6 bases between. In germline, CDR1 is MGHRA, CDR2 YSYEKL. The CDR3 runs to 13 residues. CDR3 amino acids: CASSQDSVSPLHF. As DNA, the CDR3 is TGCGCCAGCAGCCAAGACTCGGTTTCACCCCTCCACTTT.

This sequence joins TRBV21-1 and TRBJ2-7; the D call of TRBD2 is as the table states it, not checked on the DNA. TRBV21-1 is designated a pseudogene. This CDR3 spans 16 amino acids. The CDR3 is CASSARDGGSSYEQYF. CDR3 nucleotides: TGTGCCAGCAGCGCCAGGGATGGCGGGAGTTCCTACGAGCAGTACTTC.

This clone was seen only once. V and J are TRBV11-1 and TRBJ2-3, with TRBD2 as a possible D gene (6 bases). CDR3 size: 15 residues. Germline V gene lookup returns CDR1 SGHAT and CDR2 FQDESV (reference sequence). V shed 5 bases and J shed 6 bases, with 18 bases lying between them. In DNA form, the CDR3 reads TGTGCCAGCAGCCGGGGCCGGGGAGGTGCTGATACGCAGTATTTT. This codes for CASSRGRGGADTQYF.

The chain employs TRBV9 and TRBJ1-3, with D perhaps matching TRBD1 (5 bases). The germline V and J ends were trimmed by 0 bases and 3 bases, with 10 bases remaining between them. This CDR3 comprises 15 residues. Germline V gene sequence: CDR1 SGDLS, CDR2 YYNGEE. For the CDR3, the DNA is TGTGCCAGCAGCGTAGATAGACAGAATGGAAACACCATATATTTT. It yields the protein CASSVDRQNGNTIYF.

This clone was observed once. The V and J genes are TRBV7-6 and TRBJ2-5, with 11 bases identical to TRBD2. The CDR3 loop spans 16 amino acids. From germline, CDR1 is SGHVS and CDR2 FNYEAQ. V was clipped by 5 bases and J by 4 bases; unmatched bases: 9. CDR3 residues: CASSPSGLAGTETQYF. The CDR3 DNA reads as TGTGCCAGCAGCCCCAGCGGACTAGCGGGCACAGAGACCCAGTACTTC.

The chain employs TRBV6-2 or TRBV6-3 and TRBJ2-3, with 10 nucleotides matching TRBD2. Germline V gene lookup returns CDR1 MNHEY and CDR2 SVGEGT. V lost 2 bases to trimming and J lost 2 bases; unmatched junction nucleotides: 4. CDR3 length: 16 amino acids. CDR3 sequence: CASSYSGLADTDTQYF. The CDR3 DNA follows: TGTGCCAGCAGTTACAGCGGACTAGCGGACACAGATACGCAGTATTTT.

This clone came up a few times. The V gene is TRBV27, the J gene TRBJ2-7; D gene unclear. Germline V gene data show CDR1 as MNHEY and CDR2 as SMNVEV (reference sequence). The germline V and J ends were trimmed by 3 bases and 0 bases, with 6 bases remaining between them. The CDR3 is made up of 13 amino acids. CDR3 loop: CASSFYSSYEQYF. In nucleotides, the CDR3 is TGTGCCAGCAGTTTCTACAGCTCCTACGAGCAGTACTTC.

Here the CDR3 DNA reads TGTGCCAGCAGCCGACTAGCGGGGAGTGACAATGAGCAGTTCTTC. Its protein is CASSRLAGSDNEQFF. The chain joins TRBV6-2 or TRBV6-3 to TRBJ2-1; 11 nucleotides align to TRBD2. Trimming took 6 bases from V and 5 from J; bases not matched to a gene: 6. CDR3 length: 15 amino acids. Germline-derived CDR1 and CDR2 are MNHEY and SVGEGT.

This clone turned up a few times. This chain joins TRBV10-3 and TRBJ1-2; D is possibly TRBD1 (6 bases). The V end lost 0 bases, the J end lost 5 bases, and 13 bases lay between the germline ends. Germline V gene sequence: CDR1 ENHRY, CDR2 SYGVKD. This CDR3 has 15 residues. The CDR3 coding sequence is TGTGCCATCAGTGAGTCTACAGGGAATTGGTATGGCTACACCTTC. Residues: CAISESTGNWYGYTF.

The rearrangement links TRBV14 to TRBJ2-3, with 10 positions matching TRBD2. The CDR3 runs to 18 residues. Per germline, CDR1 SGHDN and CDR2 FVKESK. V lost 0 bases to trimming and J lost 6 bases; unmatched junction nucleotides: 12. The CDR3 coding sequence is TGTGCCAGCAGCCAAGATGGTGTTAGCGGGAGGAACACGGATACGCAGTATTTT. Amino acid sequence: CASSQDGVSGRNTDTQYF.

CDR3 nucleotides: TGTGCCAGCAGTCGACAGCGGGGACCCTACGAGCAGTACTTC. This sequence encodes CASSRQRGPYEQYF. The rearrangement links TRBV6-5 to TRBJ2-7, with 7 positions matching TRBD2. This CDR3 comprises 14 residues. V lost 5 bases and J lost 2; bases outside the gene matches: 6. Germline values: CDR1 MNHEY, CDR2 SVGAGI.

This rearrangement joins TRBV7-3 to TRBJ2-3; D remains unclear. Germline V gene data show CDR1 as SGHTA and CDR2 as FQGTGA. Trimming pared 1 base from V and 1 base from J, leaving 6 bases between. This CDR3 is built from 14 residues. Here the CDR3 reads CASSLNPGTDTQYF. CDR3 nucleotides: TGTGCCAGCAGCTTAAATCCTGGCACAGATACGCAGTATTTT.

The genes are TRBV21-1 and TRBJ1-3; the table assigns TRBD1, which was not confirmed against the DNA. TRBV21-1 is a pseudogene. CDR3 length: 16 amino acids. CDR3 region: CASSKNRDAKGNTIYF. The CDR3 DNA sequence: TGTGCCAGCAGCAAAAACAGAGACGCGAAGGGAAACACCATATATTTT.

The V gene is TRBV7-2, the J gene TRBJ2-3; weak D call: TRBD2 (5 bases). V lost 1 base and J 10 bases, leaving 12 bases between the germline ends. CDR3 size: 13 residues. Germline lookup yields CDR1 SGHTA and CDR2 FQGNSA. The CDR3 coding sequence is TGTGCCAGCAGCTTAGTATCTAACGGGGCGCAGTATTTT. This gives the protein CASSLVSNGAQYF.

This chain links TRBV7-8 with TRBJ2-1; D perhaps matches TRBD2 (5 bases). V lost 0 bases to trimming and J lost 6 bases, with 15 bases between them. The CDR3 is 16 amino acids. CDR1 and CDR2 from the germline V gene are SGHVS and FQNEAQ. Here the CDR3 DNA reads TGTGCCAGCAGCTTAGCCCTAGCTTCCCACCCCAATGAGCAGTTCTTC. Residues: CASSLALASHPNEQFF. Based on the CDR3 plus reference TRBV7-8 and TRBJ2-1, the full variable domain is GAGVSQSPRYKVAKRGQDVALRCDPISGHVSLFWYQQALGQGPEFLTYFQNEAQLDKSGLPSDRFFAERPEGSVSTLKIQRTQQEDSAVYLCASSLALASHPNEQFFGPGTRLTVL.

V and J are TRBV5-6 and TRBJ1-1; D remains unclear. Germline V gene data show CDR1 as SGHDT and CDR2 as YYEEEE. The CDR3 is made up of 14 amino acids. The V end lost 4 bases, the J end lost 0 bases, and 10 bases lay between the germline ends. The CDR3 loop is CASSPAGMNTEAFF. CDR3 DNA sequence: TGTGCCAGCAGCCCCGCGGGGATGAACACTGAAGCTTTCTTT.

The rearrangement joins TRBV4-1 to TRBJ2-3; 12 nucleotides agree with TRBD2. Germline assignment: CDR1 MGHRA and CDR2 YSYEKL. The V and J ends lost 4 bases and 7 bases, in that order; junction bases with no gene match: 9. This CDR3 is 16 amino acids long. The CDR3: CASSPTTSGGDNTQYF. The CDR3 DNA is TGCGCCAGCAGCCCGACGACTAGCGGGGGCGATAATACGCAGTATTTT.

This rearrangement joins TRBV6-5 to TRBJ2-7; no firm D call. V gave up 0 bases and J gave up 4 bases, with 13 bases separating them. CDR1 MNHEY and CDR2 SVGAGI come from the germline V gene. The CDR3 runs to 15 residues. This CDR3 is CASSYSGALTYEQYF. Written as DNA, the CDR3 is TGTGCCAGCAGTTACTCGGGCGCGTTAACTTACGAGCAGTACTTC.

The CDR3: CASRNTGTGKGYTF. CDR3 DNA: TGTGCCAGCAGGAACACCGGGACAGGGAAAGGCTACACCTTC. This chain uses TRBV5-4 with TRBJ1-2; 9 bases agree with TRBD1. The germline V gene encodes CDR1 SGHNT and CDR2 YYREEE (reference sequence). J was trimmed by 8 bases and V by 5 bases; bases with no gene match: 10. The CDR3 runs to 14 residues. The whole variable domain, filled in from reference TRBV5-4 and TRBJ1-2, reads ETGVTQSPTHLIKTRGQQVTLRCSSQSGHNTVSWYQQALGQGPQFIFQYYREEENGRGNFPPRFSGLQFPNYSSELNVNALELDDSALYLCASRNTGTGKGYTFGSGTRLTVV.

J is TRBJ2-1 and V is TRBV6-1, with D possibly TRBD1 on 5 matching bases. CDR1 is MNHNS, CDR2 SASEGT, per germline. Trimming cost V 3 bases and J 4 bases, with 13 bases left between them. The CDR3 runs 15 residues. CDR3 protein: CASSEAQGGYNEQFF. DNA for the CDR3: TGTGCCAGCAGTGAGGCGCAGGGTGGGTACAATGAGCAGTTCTTC.